The T cell receptor (beta chain) under discussion was sequenced for a study of cytomegalovirus exposure and HLA in healthy donors (TCRdb year 2017). With regard to the full study: A later analysis indicated that the 90 to 150 validation repertoires were generated on the platform also employed for the 700 or so repertoires of the first cohort. The aim of the study was to test whether cataloging public T cell receptors could identify signatures of past pathogen exposure. Besides the first cohort of about 730 subjects, a separate validation cohort made up of about 120 different subjects was used. To predict cytomegalovirus infection status, the study combined high-throughput TCR immunosequencing, statistical association of individual TCRs with disease status, and machine learning. General findings and caveats noted by the study authors: Three of the identified cytomegalovirus-associated TCR beta chains were confirmed in vitro to be specific for cytomegalovirus antigens. All 120 or so repertoires were used to score co-occurrence in the validation cohort in a later analysis, because that analysis had no HLA typing for the cohort. The authors suggested that the approach could potentially be extended to other disease states and immunological phenotypes. While some public TCRs were present in many individuals, most TCR sequences turned up only very rarely across donors. A later analysis found that TCRs clustered in the first cohort also tended to co-occur in the 120 validation repertoires, with 94% of cluster scores above 0. The classifier was reported to diagnose cytomegalovirus status with high specificity and sensitivity in both the original cohort and the validation cohort. The study listed 150 to 200 TCR beta chains as associated with cytomegalovirus.

Donors formed part of the validation cohort, which comprised some 120 subjects and was distinct from the first cohort of several hundred subjects. This clone was seen only once. This clone's antigen is unknown. Base-call qualities are not available, and no considerably larger clone is one nucleotide away. Germline trimming amounts to 2 bases on V and 2 bases on J, with 3 as the count of junction bases outside the gene matches. The germline V gene yields SGHTA for CDR1 and FQGNSA for CDR2. From the cysteine through the phenylalanine, the CDR3 covers 15 amino acids. This entry keeps only the CDR3 DNA: 45 bases, framed from base 1. The receptor library was made with the immunoSEQ multiplex PCR assay. The paper's processing steps were these. A statistical classification framework was built for diagnosing cytomegalovirus status from the catalog of TCR beta chain sequences. TCRdb's version of the immuneACCESS table is confined to in-frame rearrangements and falls short of the full clone set. An unresolved V gene accounts for under half of the shortfall where checked; the remainder is of unknown origin. V and J calls and clone size are as listed in that table; D and trimming were resolved from the DNA. The sample table lists fewer than 120,000 clones, 70% to 90% of them with a count of one. The ten top clones hold 1.4% of the sample.

In this chain, TRBV7-2 is recombined with TRBJ2-5, with 9 junctional bases fitting TRBD1. The source is a woman in her twenties or thirties in good health and CMV-seropositive. Sequenced material: PBMCs. The DNA is TGTGCCAGCAGCTTAAGAGGACAGGGGCAAGAGACCCAGTACTTC. Protein translation: CASSLRGQGQETQYF. This CDR3, with the reference TRBV7-2 and TRBJ2-5 proteins standing in past its ends, gives the full variable domain GAGVSQSPSNKVTEKGKDVELRCDPISGHTALYWYRQSLGQGLEFLIYFQGNSAPDKSGLPSDRFSAERTGGSVSTLTIQRTQQEDSAVYLCASSLRGQGQETQYFGPGTRLLVL.